The entry below describes one T cell receptor beta chain. The antigen is not known. The data derive from a study of beta chain features in type 1 diabetes. Study-level points and caveats: In every one of the four CD4+ subsets, TCRB CDR3s were moderately but significantly shorter in Type 1 diabetes patients.

Germline V CDR1 and CDR2: DFQATT, SNEGSKA (reference sequence). This CDR3 has 11 residues. Between the trimmed V and J ends, which lost 6 bases and 6 bases, there was a span of 11 bases. Expressed TCRB transcripts were sequenced, since all the RNA that had been isolated was reverse transcribed. Generated by immunoSEQ multiplex PCR, the TCRdb table keeps only in-frame clones and is missing some. The table shows hundreds of thousands of clones, with roughly 13% occurring only once. Sequences were obtained from naive CD4+ T cells from blood. The source of this sequence is a woman between 18 and 30 years old with type 1 diabetes. The chain carries TRBV20-1 and TRBJ1-2; D is unclear. The CDR3, as DNA: TGCAGTGCCCCGGGGAGGAATGGCTACACCTTC. Translated: CSAPGRNGYTF.